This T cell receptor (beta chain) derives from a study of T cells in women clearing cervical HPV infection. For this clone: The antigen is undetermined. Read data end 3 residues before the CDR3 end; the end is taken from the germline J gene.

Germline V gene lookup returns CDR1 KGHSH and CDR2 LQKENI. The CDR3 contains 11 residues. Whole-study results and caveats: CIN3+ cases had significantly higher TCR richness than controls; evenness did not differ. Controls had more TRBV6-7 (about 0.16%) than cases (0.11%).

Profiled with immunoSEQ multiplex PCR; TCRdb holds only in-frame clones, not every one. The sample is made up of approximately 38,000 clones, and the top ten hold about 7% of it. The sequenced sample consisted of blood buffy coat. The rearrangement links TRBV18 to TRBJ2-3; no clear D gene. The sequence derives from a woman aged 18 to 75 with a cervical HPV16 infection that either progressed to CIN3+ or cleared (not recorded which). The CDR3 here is CASSEQETQYF. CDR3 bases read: TGTGCCAGCTCAGAACAAGAGACG. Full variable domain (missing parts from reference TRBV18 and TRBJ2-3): NAGVMQNPRHLVRRRGQEARLRCSPMKGHSHVYWYRQLPEEGLKFMVYLQKENIIDESGMPKERFSAEFPKEGPSILRIQQVVRGDSAAYFCASSEQETQYFGPGTRLTVL.